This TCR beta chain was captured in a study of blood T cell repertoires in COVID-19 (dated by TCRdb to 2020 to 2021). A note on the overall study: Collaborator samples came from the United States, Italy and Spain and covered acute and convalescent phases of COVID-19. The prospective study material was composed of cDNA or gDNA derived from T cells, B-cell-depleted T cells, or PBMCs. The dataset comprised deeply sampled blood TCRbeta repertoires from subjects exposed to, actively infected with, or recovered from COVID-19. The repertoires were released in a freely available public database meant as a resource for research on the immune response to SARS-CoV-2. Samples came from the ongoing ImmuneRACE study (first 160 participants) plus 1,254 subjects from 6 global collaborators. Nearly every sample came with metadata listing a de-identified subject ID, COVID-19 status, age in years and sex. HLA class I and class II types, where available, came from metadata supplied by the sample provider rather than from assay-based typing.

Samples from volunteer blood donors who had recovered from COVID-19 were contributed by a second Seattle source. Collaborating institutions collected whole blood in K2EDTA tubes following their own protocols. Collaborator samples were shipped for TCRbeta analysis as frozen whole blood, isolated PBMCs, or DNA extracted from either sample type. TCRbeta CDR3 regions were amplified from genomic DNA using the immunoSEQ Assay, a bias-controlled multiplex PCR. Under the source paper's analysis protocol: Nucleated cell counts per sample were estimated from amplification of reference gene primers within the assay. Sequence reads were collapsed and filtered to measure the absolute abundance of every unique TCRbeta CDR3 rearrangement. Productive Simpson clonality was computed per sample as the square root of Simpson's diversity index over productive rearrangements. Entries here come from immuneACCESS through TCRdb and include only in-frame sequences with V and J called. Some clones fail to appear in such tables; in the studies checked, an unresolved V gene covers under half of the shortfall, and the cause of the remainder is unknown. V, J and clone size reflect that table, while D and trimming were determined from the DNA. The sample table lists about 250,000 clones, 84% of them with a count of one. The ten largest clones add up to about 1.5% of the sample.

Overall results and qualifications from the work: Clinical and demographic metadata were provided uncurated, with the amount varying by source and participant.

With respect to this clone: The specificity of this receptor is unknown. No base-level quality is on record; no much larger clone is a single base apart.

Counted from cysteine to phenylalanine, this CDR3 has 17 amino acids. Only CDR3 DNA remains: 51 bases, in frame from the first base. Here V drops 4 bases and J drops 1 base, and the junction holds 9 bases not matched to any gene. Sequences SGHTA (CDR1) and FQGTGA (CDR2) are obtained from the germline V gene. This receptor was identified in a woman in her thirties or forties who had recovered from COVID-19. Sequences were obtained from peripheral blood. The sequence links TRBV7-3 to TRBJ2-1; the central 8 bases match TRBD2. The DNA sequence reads TGTGCCAGCAGCTCAACCGCCAAGCGGGGGTCCTACAATGAGCAGTTCTTC. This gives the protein CASSSTAKRGSYNEQFF.